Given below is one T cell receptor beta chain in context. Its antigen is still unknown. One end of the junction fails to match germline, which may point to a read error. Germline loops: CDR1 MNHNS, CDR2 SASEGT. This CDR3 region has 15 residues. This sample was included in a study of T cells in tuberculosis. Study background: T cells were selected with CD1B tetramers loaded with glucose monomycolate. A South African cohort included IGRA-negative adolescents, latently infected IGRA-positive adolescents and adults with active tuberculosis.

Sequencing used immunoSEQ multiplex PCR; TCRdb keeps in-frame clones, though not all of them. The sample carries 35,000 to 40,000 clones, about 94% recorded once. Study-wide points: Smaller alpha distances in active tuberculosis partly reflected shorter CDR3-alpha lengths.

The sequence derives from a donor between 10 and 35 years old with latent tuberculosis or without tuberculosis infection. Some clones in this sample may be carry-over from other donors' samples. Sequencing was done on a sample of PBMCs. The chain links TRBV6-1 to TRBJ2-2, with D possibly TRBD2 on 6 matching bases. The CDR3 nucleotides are TGTGCCAGCAGTGGGCCTGGAGGGAACGCCGGGGAGCTGTTTTTT. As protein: CASSGPGGNAGELFF.